These 27 T cell receptor beta chains came from one sample sequenced in a study of blood T cell repertoires in COVID-19. The table came from immunoSEQ multiplex PCR; TCRdb's copy has only in-frame clones and leaves some out. The table has about 300,000 clones, roughly 86% seen once. The sequencing input was PBMCs or T cells enriched from blood (not recorded which). The receptors originated from a woman aged 45-65 years who had been exposed to COVID-19.

The J gene is TRBJ2-3, the V gene TRBV5-1, with TRBD1 identical over 7 bases. Germline V gene sequence: CDR1 SGHRS, CDR2 YFSETQ. The ends lost 3 bases at V and 3 bases at J; junction bases unmatched: 10. The CDR3 has 16 amino acids. The CDR3 loop reads CASSSRGPISTDTQYF. The CDR3 coding sequence is TGCGCCAGCAGCTCTAGGGGGCCCATTTCGACAGATACGCAGTATTTT.

This chain uses TRBV2 with TRBJ2-1, with a possible D match to TRBD2 (5 bases). The germline V gene encodes CDR1 SNHLY and CDR2 FYNNEI. The CDR3 is 14 amino acids. The V end was cut by 7 bases, the J end by 6 bases, with 16 bases between. This CDR3 is CASKVLEVGNEQFF. The CDR3 DNA sequence: TGTGCCAGCAAGGTCTTGGAGGTTGGCAATGAGCAGTTCTTC.

The chain has TRBV2 and TRBJ2-7, with D possibly TRBD2 on 6 matching bases. The V and J ends lost 10 bases and 0 bases respectively, with 19 bases between them. CDR1 and CDR2 from the germline V gene are SNHLY and FYNNEI. The CDR3 runs 15 residues. CDR3 nucleotide sequence: TGTGCCACCATCGACGTGTCGGGGGTCTCCTACGAGCAGTACTTC. Amino acid sequence: CATIDVSGVSYEQYF. Looking up the rest from reference TRBV2 and TRBJ2-7 gives the full variable domain: EPEVTQTPSHQVTQMGQEVILRCVPISNHLYFYWYRQILGQKVEFLVSFYNNEISEKSEIFDDQFSVERPDGSNFTLKIRSTKLEDSAMYFCATIDVSGVSYEQYFGPGTRLTVT.

CDR3 sequence: CAFRRDSYEQYF. The CDR3 DNA follows: TGTGCCTTCCGACGGGACTCCTACGAGCAGTACTTC. The chain has TRBV30 and TRBJ2-7; a weak D match, TRBD2 (5 bases). Germline V CDR1 and CDR2: GTSNPN, SVGIG (reference sequence). Trimming took 7 bases from V and 0 from J, leaving 10 bases between them. CDR3 length equals 12 residues. Full variable domain (missing parts from reference TRBV30 and TRBJ2-7): SQTIHQWPATLVQPVGSPLSLECTVEGTSNPNLYWYRQAAGRGLQLLFYSVGIGQISSEVPQNLSASRPQDRQFILSSKKLLLSDSGFYLCAFRRDSYEQYFGPGTRLTVT.

In DNA, the CDR3 is TGTGCCAGCAGTTTAAGGCGTCAGGGCACTGAAGCTTTCTTT. This translates into CASSLRRQGTEAFF. This sequence joins TRBV28 and TRBJ1-1; tentatively, D is TRBD1 (5 bases). The CDR3 is 14 residues long. The V gene's germline CDR1 is MDHEN and CDR2 SYDVKM. V was cut by 2 bases and J by 4 bases, with 11 bases left in between.

CDR3: CASSPGQGANEQFF. The CDR3 DNA sequence: TGTGCCAGCAGCCCCGGACAGGGGGCCAATGAGCAGTTCTTC. The V gene is TRBV7-9, the J gene TRBJ2-1, with 11 bases that match TRBD1. Germline V lookup: CDR1 SEHNR, CDR2 FQNEAQ (reference sequence). The CDR3 has 14 residues. V gave up 5 bases and J gave up 6 bases; unmatched junction bases: 3.

The chain has TRBV4-2 and TRBJ2-7; 7 bases agree with TRBD1. J was trimmed by 3 bases and V by 1 base; bases with no gene match: 3. Germline assignment: CDR1 LGHNA and CDR2 YNFKEQ. The CDR3 spans 14 residues. In DNA, the CDR3 is TGTGCCAGCAGCCAAGGGGGACAGATCTACGAGCAGTACTTC. Protein sequence: CASSQGGQIYEQYF.

Written as DNA, the CDR3 is TGTGCCAGCAGCTTAGATCCGGGACTAGCGGGGGTGCAGTTCTTC. Translated, it gives CASSLDPGLAGVQFF. This sequence joins TRBV7-2 and TRBJ2-1, with 14 bases aligning to TRBD2. Trimming took 1 base from V and 12 from J; bases not matched to a gene: 5. CDR1 is SGHTA and CDR2 is FQGNSA in the germline V gene. The CDR3 extends over 15 amino acids. Based on the CDR3 plus reference TRBV7-2 and TRBJ2-1, the full variable domain is GAGVSQSPSNKVTEKGKDVELRCDPISGHTALYWYRQSLGQGLEFLIYFQGNSAPDKSGLPSDRFSAERTGGSVSTLTIQRTQQEDSAVYLCASSLDPGLAGVQFFGPGTRLTVL.

This clone was detected once. The chain joins TRBV5-4 to TRBJ2-7; 9 bases agree with TRBD2. The CDR3 is 15 amino acids. Germline V gives CDR1 SGHNT, CDR2 YYREEE (reference sequence). Trimming took 1 base from V and 7 from J; bases not matched to a gene: 9. CDR3 in amino acids: CASSLQLAGVLEQYF. CDR3 DNA sequence: TGTGCCAGCAGCTTGCAATTAGCGGGGGTGTTGGAGCAGTACTTC. Looking up the rest from reference TRBV5-4 and TRBJ2-7 gives the full variable domain: ETGVTQSPTHLIKTRGQQVTLRCSSQSGHNTVSWYQQALGQGPQFIFQYYREEENGRGNFPPRFSGLQFPNYSSELNVNALELDDSALYLCASSLQLAGVLEQYFGPGTRLTVT.

CDR3 nucleotides: TGTGCCAGCAGTTACTCAGAAGGCCCGGGGAGATCACCCCTCCACTTT. Amino acid sequence: CASSYSEGPGRSPLHF. The J gene is TRBJ1-6, the V gene TRBV6-5; D remains unclear. Trimming pared 0 bases from V and 10 bases from J, leaving 16 bases between. There are 16 residues in the CDR3. Germline V gene data show CDR1 as MNHEY and CDR2 as SVGAGI.

This clone was seen just once. J is TRBJ1-5 and V is TRBV3-1 (or the pseudogene TRBV3-2); D call uncertain. CDR1 and CDR2 from the germline V gene are LGHDT and YNNKEL (reference sequence). The V end was cut by 4 bases, the J end by 9 bases, with 13 bases between. The CDR3 runs 13 residues. CDR3: CASSRRGAWPQHF. CDR3 nucleotides: TGTGCCAGCAGCCGCCGGGGTGCGTGGCCCCAGCATTTT.

The chain combines TRBV30 with TRBJ1-4, with TRBD1 identical over 7 bases. V lost 8 bases, J lost 8 bases, and 11 bases stayed unmatched. Germline V gene lookup returns CDR1 GTSNPN and CDR2 SVGIG (reference sequence). CDR3 length: 13 amino acids. The CDR3 bases are TGTGCCGGATCCGGGACAGCGTACGAAAAACTGTTTTTT. This codes for CAGSGTAYEKLFF.

The chain is built from TRBV7-9 and TRBJ1-2; D not certain. The CDR3 totals 16 residues. Germline CDR1 is SEHNR and CDR2 is FQNEAQ (reference sequence). The V end lost 1 base, the J end lost 4 bases, and 16 bases lay between the germline ends. This CDR3 reads CASSLELSRQPYGYTF. As DNA, the CDR3 is TGTGCCAGCAGCTTAGAATTATCGCGTCAACCCTATGGCTACACCTTC.

This chain links TRBV5-1 with TRBJ2-7, with TRBD2 identical over 15 bases. Trimming took 4 bases from V and 0 from J; bases not matched to a gene: 11. The CDR3 consists of 19 residues. The V gene's germline CDR1 is SGHRS and CDR2 YFSETQ. The CDR3 spells CASSTRTSGGDIFSYEQYF. Here the CDR3 DNA reads TGCGCCAGCAGCACACGGACTAGCGGGGGGGATATTTTCTCCTACGAGCAGTACTTC.

The count of this clone is one. The chain is built from TRBV9 and TRBJ2-7; tentatively, D is TRBD2 (6 bases). The CDR3 spans 15 residues. The V gene lost 3 bases and the J gene lost 5 bases, with 18 bases spanning the gap. CDR1 SGDLS and CDR2 YYNGEE come from the germline V gene. This CDR3 reads CASSETPTRENEQYF. The CDR3 DNA is TGTGCCAGCAGCGAGACCCCGACACGGGAGAACGAGCAGTACTTC.

This chain connects TRBV5-4 to TRBJ1-1; maybe TRBD1 (5 bases). Deletions cut 3 bases from V and 1 base from J, with 16 bases between. This CDR3 has 16 residues. The V gene's germline CDR1 is SGHNT and CDR2 YYREEE (reference sequence). The CDR3 DNA reads as TGTGCCAGCAGCTGGGGACGGGGGGGAGCGAACACTGAAGCTTTCTTT. It specifies CASSWGRGGANTEAFF.

This chain links TRBV6-5 with TRBJ1-1; D unclear. This CDR3 has 12 residues. The ends were cut back, 7 bases at V and 5 bases at J, with 11 bases in the middle. Looked up from germline, CDR1 is MNHEY and CDR2 is SVGAGI. The CDR3 is CASIEGRTEAFF. Here the CDR3 DNA reads TGTGCCAGCATCGAAGGGAGGACTGAAGCTTTCTTT.

A single count supports this clone. The CDR3 nucleotides read TGTGCCAGCAGCTTAGTCGCGGGGGCGTCGGATACGCAGTATTTT. Translation gives CASSLVAGASDTQYF. The chain uses TRBV7-9 and TRBJ2-3; D possibly corresponds to TRBD2 (7 bases). V was pared by 1 base and J by 6 bases, with 14 bases between. Germline assignment: CDR1 SEHNR and CDR2 FQNEAQ (reference sequence). This CDR3 is 15 amino acids long.

This chain joins TRBV4-1 and TRBJ1-4; 9 nucleotides agree with TRBD1. V shed 2 bases, J shed 3 bases, and the junction held 10 bases outside the gene matches. This CDR3 spans 18 amino acids. Germline lookup yields CDR1 MGHRA and CDR2 YSYEKL. The CDR3 protein is CASSQPGQGGEANEKLFF. The CDR3 bases are TGCGCCAGCAGCCAACCGGGACAGGGAGGTGAAGCTAATGAAAAACTGTTTTTT.

This sequence joins TRBV14 and TRBJ1-5, with a tentative D call TRBD1 (6 bases). Per the germline V gene, CDR1 is SGHDN and CDR2 is FVKESK. V lost 4 bases and J 2 bases, leaving 9 bases between the germline ends. The CDR3 spans 14 residues. This chain's CDR3 is CASSRAGGNQPQHF. The CDR3 nucleotides read TGTGCCAGCAGCCGGGCAGGGGGCAATCAGCCCCAGCATTTT.

A single count supports this clone. The gene calls are TRBV9 and TRBJ2-5, with TRBD2 matching over 13 bases. V gave up 3 bases and J gave up 1 base; unmatched junction bases: 6. Germline CDR1 SGDLS, CDR2 YYNGEE. This CDR3 spans 17 amino acids. The CDR3 loop is CASSEGLAGIIQETQYF. CDR3 nucleotides: TGTGCCAGCAGCGAGGGACTAGCGGGGATAATCCAAGAGACCCAGTACTTC.

J is TRBJ2-7 and V is TRBV30; 7 bases agree with TRBD1. Trimming at V came to 4 bases and at J to 2 bases, leaving 8 bases not matched to a gene. CDR3 length: 14 amino acids. CDR1 and CDR2 (germline): GTSNPN, SVGIG (reference sequence). The CDR3 DNA follows: TGTGCCTGGACGCGACAGGGTCTGCCCTACGAGCAGTACTTC. Its protein product is CAWTRQGLPYEQYF. Variable domain in full (rest from reference TRBV30 and TRBJ2-7): SQTIHQWPATLVQPVGSPLSLECTVEGTSNPNLYWYRQAAGRGLQLLFYSVGIGQISSEVPQNLSASRPQDRQFILSSKKLLLSDSGFYLCAWTRQGLPYEQYFGPGTRLTVT.

V usage is TRBV18 and J usage is TRBJ2-2; 9 bases line up with TRBD2. The CDR3 totals 17 residues. Germline V gives CDR1 KGHSH, CDR2 LQKENI. The trim removed 6 bases at V and 0 bases at J, leaving 8 bases unmatched. The CDR3 region is CASSRQTSGANTGELFF. In nucleotides, the CDR3 is TGTGCCAGCTCCCGGCAGACTAGCGGTGCGAACACCGGGGAGCTGTTTTTT.

Notes on this clone: Distinct nucleotide sequences in the sample also encode this CDR3. The V gene is TRBV6-1, the J gene TRBJ1-5; 7 bases line up with TRBD1. This CDR3 spans 14 amino acids. The V and J ends lost 1 base and 7 bases, in that order; junction bases with no gene match: 4. The germline V gene has CDR1 MNHNS and CDR2 SASEGT. The CDR3 DNA reads as TGTGCCAGCAGTGAAGGGAGGGGGCGGCAGCCCCAGCATTTT. This translates into CASSEGRGRQPQHF.

The chain recombines TRBV4-1 with TRBJ2-3, with 7 bases identical to TRBD1. V gave up 2 bases and J gave up 0 bases; unmatched junction bases: 11. CDR1 and CDR2 from the germline V gene are MGHRA and YSYEKL. CDR3 length: 18 residues. CDR3 bases: TGCGCCAGCAGCCAACAACCCCGGACAGGAGCTAGCACAGATACGCAGTATTTT. It is translated as CASSQQPRTGASTDTQYF.

With respect to this clone: One end of the junction is discordant with germline, which a read error may explain. V usage is TRBV2 and J usage is TRBJ1-1, with 11 nucleotides matching TRBD1. Germline-derived CDR1 and CDR2 are SNHLY and FYNNEI. CDR3 length equals 13 residues. Here the CDR3 DNA reads TGTGCCAGCAGTACTGGACAGGGGGCTTGGATTCTCTTT. It codes for CASSTGQGAWILF.

V is TRBV5-4 and J is TRBJ2-3; 11 bases fit TRBD2. This CDR3 has 18 residues. V lost 4 bases, J lost 0 bases, and 10 bases stayed unmatched. Germline V gene lookup returns CDR1 SGHNT and CDR2 YYREEE (reference sequence). The chain's CDR3 is CASSERLAGSPSTDTQYF. The CDR3 nucleotides are TGTGCCAGCAGCGAGAGACTAGCGGGGTCACCTAGCACAGATACGCAGTATTTT. The whole variable domain, filled in from reference TRBV5-4 and TRBJ2-3, reads ETGVTQSPTHLIKTRGQQVTLRCSSQSGHNTVSWYQQALGQGPQFIFQYYREEENGRGNFPPRFSGLQFPNYSSELNVNALELDDSALYLCASSERLAGSPSTDTQYFGPGTRLTVL.